These 29 T cell receptor beta chains originate from one sample sequenced in a study of somatic mutations in cytotoxic T cells in rheumatoid arthritis (dated by TCRdb to 2017 to 2019). Library preparation employed the immunoSEQ multiplex PCR assay. Drawn from immuneACCESS, this table holds only the in-frame rearrangements with V and J called that TCRdb kept. Clones are partly lost; checked studies trace under half to an unresolved V gene and leave the rest unexplained. The sample table contains under 7,500 clones; only one count was recorded for roughly 80% of them. Around a third of the sample is taken by the ten largest. The sample comprised CD8+ T cells sorted from blood. The source of these receptors is a woman aged 55-69 years in good health.

The CDR3 spells CASSFLGRDEQYF. The DNA for the CDR3 is TGTGCCAGCAGCTTTCTCGGGAGGGACGAGCAGTACTTC. V gene TRBV7-2 combines with J gene TRBJ2-7; 8 positions match TRBD2. There are 13 residues in the CDR3. Germline CDR1 and CDR2: SGHTA and FQGNSA. V was pared by 3 bases and J by 5 bases, with 3 bases of the junction left unmatched.

The V and J genes are TRBV19 and TRBJ2-5; 8 bases are a match to TRBD1. The germline V gene has CDR1 LNHDA and CDR2 SQIVND (reference sequence). V shed 8 bases, J shed 9 bases, and the junction held 8 bases outside the gene matches. The CDR3 loop spans 12 amino acids. The CDR3 coding sequence is TGTGCCAGTCGGACAGGGTTTCAACCCCAGTACTTC. Its protein product is CASRTGFQPQYF.

The chain employs TRBV6-5 and TRBJ2-1; 11 nucleotides agree with TRBD2. V dropped 2 bases and J dropped 6; count of bases not matched to a gene: 3. Per germline, CDR1 MNHEY and CDR2 SVGAGI. The CDR3 is 15 amino acids. CDR3 in DNA: TGTGCCAGCAGTTACGAGCTAGCGGGGGGCAATGAGCAGTTCTTC. Amino acids: CASSYELAGGNEQFF.

The chain employs TRBV9 and TRBJ1-2; D not resolved. Germline CDR1 reads SGDLS; CDR2 reads YYNGEE. The CDR3 is 16 residues long. Trimming took 3 bases from V and 0 from J, leaving 15 bases between them. CDR3 residues: CASSAPWAEANYGYTF. The CDR3 DNA is TGTGCCAGCAGCGCCCCCTGGGCCGAAGCTAACTATGGCTACACCTTC.

This chain uses TRBV29-1 with TRBJ1-2; D gene ambiguous. CDR3 length: 13 residues. V gave up 1 base and J gave up 2 bases, with 8 bases separating them. The germline gives CDR1 SQVTM, CDR2 ANQGSEA. The CDR3 protein is CSVEGGENYGYTF. In DNA form, the CDR3 reads TGCAGCGTTGAAGGTGGAGAGAACTATGGCTACACCTTC.

This clone ranks as large. The CDR3 loop reads CASSEGVDRENSPLHF. CDR3 nucleotide sequence: TGTGCCAGCAGTGAAGGAGTGGACAGGGAAAATTCACCCCTCCACTTT. The chain employs TRBV2 and TRBJ1-6; 8 bases are a match to TRBD1. Unmatched junction bases numbered 6, after V lost 1 base and J lost 7 bases. Per germline, CDR1 SNHLY and CDR2 FYNNEI. CDR3 length: 16 residues.

The chain employs TRBV6-5 and TRBJ1-4; a possible D gene is TRBD1 (6 bases). The CDR3 is made up of 14 amino acids. Between the trimmed V and J ends, which lost 7 bases and 4 bases, there was a span of 13 bases. The germline gives CDR1 MNHEY, CDR2 SVGAGI. CDR3 region: CASKNTGNNEKLFF. The DNA for the CDR3 is TGTGCCAGCAAAAATACAGGGAATAATGAAAAACTGTTTTTT.

The J gene is TRBJ1-1, the V gene TRBV27; D is possibly TRBD1 (6 bases). The CDR3 consists of 16 residues. The germline V and J ends were trimmed by 3 bases and 1 base, with 15 bases remaining between them. From germline, CDR1 is MNHEY and CDR2 SMNVEV (reference sequence). CDR3 in amino acids: CASSFWFGGANTEAFF. CDR3 DNA sequence: TGTGCCAGCAGTTTCTGGTTCGGGGGGGCGAACACTGAAGCTTTCTTT.

The V call is TRBV6-6, the J call TRBJ2-5, with 12 bases identical to TRBD1. Germline V gene data show CDR1 as MNHNY and CDR2 as SVGAGI (reference sequence). The V and J ends lost 4 bases and 4 bases, in that order; junction bases with no gene match: 1. The CDR3 runs to 14 residues. The CDR3 protein is CASSWGQGAETQYF. In nucleotides, the CDR3 is TGTGCCAGCAGTTGGGGACAGGGGGCAGAGACCCAGTACTTC.

The J gene is TRBJ1-5, the V gene TRBV27; D remains unclear. CDR1 is MNHEY, CDR2 SMNVEV, per germline (reference sequence). CDR3 length: 14 residues. V lost 0 bases and J lost 7, with 10 bases in between. The CDR3 coding sequence is TGTGCCAGCAGTTTATCGAGGGTGGAGCAGCCCCAGCATTTT. Translating gives CASSLSRVEQPQHF.

This clone was observed a single time. The chain recombines TRBV13 with TRBJ2-7, with 10 nucleotides matching TRBD2. The V gene end was trimmed by 5 bases and the J gene end by 4 bases; junction bases not matched to a gene: 8. The germline gives CDR1 PRHDT, CDR2 FYEKMQ (reference sequence). CDR3 length equals 15 residues. The CDR3 DNA follows: TGTGCCAGCAGCCCAACAGCGGGAGGGGGGTACGAGCAGTACTTC. It encodes CASSPTAGGGYEQYF.

The V gene is TRBV7-2, the J gene TRBJ2-7, with 11 bases fitting TRBD1. The junction had 1 base not matched to a gene; V was cut back by 4 bases and J by 2 bases. Germline lookup yields CDR1 SGHTA and CDR2 FQGNSA. CDR3 length: 14 amino acids. CDR3 in amino acids: CASSWDRGAYEQYF. Written as DNA, the CDR3 is TGTGCCAGCAGCTGGGACAGGGGGGCCTACGAGCAGTACTTC.

In its sample, this clone was seen once. V and J are TRBV9 and TRBJ2-3; weak D call: TRBD1 (5 bases). V was clipped by 0 bases and J by 3 bases, with 26 bases between them. Germline CDR1 SGDLS, CDR2 YYNGEE. This CDR3 has 20 amino acids. The CDR3: CASSVVADLPGPGKTDTQYF. For the CDR3, the DNA is TGTGCCAGCAGCGTAGTGGCAGACCTCCCCGGGCCAGGGAAGACAGATACGCAGTATTTT.

The rearrangement links TRBV27 to TRBJ2-1, with D tentatively TRBD2 (5 bases). The CDR3 extends over 11 amino acids. The germline V and J ends were trimmed by 5 bases and 7 bases, with 6 bases remaining between them. Germline loops: CDR1 MNHEY, CDR2 SMNVEV (reference sequence). CDR3 protein: CASSPGNEQFF. CDR3 nucleotides: TGTGCCAGCAGTCCGGGGAATGAGCAGTTCTTC.

This clone was detected only a few times. The rearrangement joins TRBV20-1 to TRBJ1-1; the D is unclear. The CDR3 length is 9 residues. V shed 5 bases and J shed 7 bases, with 5 bases lying between them. Germline V gene sequence: CDR1 DFQATT, CDR2 SNEGSKA (reference sequence). CDR3 sequence: CSARFEAFF. CDR3 DNA: TGCAGTGCTCGTTTTGAAGCTTTCTTT.

This chain joins TRBV5-1 and TRBJ1-1; D possibly corresponds to TRBD1 (5 bases). Germline V CDR1 and CDR2: SGHRS, YFSETQ. V was cut by 3 bases and J by 3 bases, with 15 bases left in between. The CDR3 loop spans 15 amino acids. The CDR3 protein is CASSSGDFGYTEAFF. The CDR3 nucleotides are TGCGCCAGCAGCTCCGGGGACTTTGGCTACACTGAAGCTTTCTTT.

This clone occurred a few times. The rearrangement uses TRBV4-1 and TRBJ2-3, with 11 bases identical to TRBD2. The ends lost 3 bases at V and 4 bases at J; junction bases unmatched: 3. The CDR3 runs 15 residues. Germline loops: CDR1 MGHRA, CDR2 YSYEKL. The CDR3, as DNA: TGCGCCAGCAGCCATCCTAGCGGGAGGTCAGATACGCAGTATTTT. Protein: CASSHPSGRSDTQYF.

The genes are TRBV2 and TRBJ1-1, with 7 nucleotides matching TRBD1. CDR3 length: 16 amino acids. V lost 7 bases to trimming and J lost 1 base; unmatched junction nucleotides: 12. Germline CDR1 is SNHLY and CDR2 is FYNNEI. The CDR3: CASKGPKTGRNTEAFF. CDR3 bases: TGTGCCAGCAAGGGTCCTAAGACAGGGCGGAACACTGAAGCTTTCTTT.

The J gene is TRBJ2-5, the V gene TRBV19; 11 nucleotides agree with TRBD2. The CDR3 consists of 18 residues. The V gene's germline CDR1 is LNHDA and CDR2 SQIVND (reference sequence). V was clipped by 5 bases and J by 11 bases; unmatched bases: 22. The CDR3 coding sequence is TGTGCCAGTAGTGCCACGACGGTTCCGGGACTAGCGGTAGAGGGGCAGTACTTC. Protein sequence: CASSATTVPGLAVEGQYF. The complete variable domain, with remaining parts taken from reference TRBV19 and TRBJ2-5, reads DGGITQSPKYLFRKEGQNVTLSCEQNLNHDAMYWYRQDPGQGLRLIYYSQIVNDFQKGDIAEGYSVSREKKESFPLTVTSAQKNPTAFYLCASSATTVPGLAVEGQYFGPGTRLLVL.

This clone was found a few times. The rearrangement uses TRBV6-1 and TRBJ2-7; 11 nucleotides agree with TRBD2. Germline CDR1 MNHNS, CDR2 SASEGT. The trim removed 6 bases at V and 0 bases at J, leaving 4 bases unmatched. The CDR3 has 15 residues. The CDR3 region has the DNA TGTGCCAGCAGAACTAGCGGGGGTGTCTCCTACGAGCAGTACTTC. This gives the protein CASRTSGGVSYEQYF.

The chain couples TRBV27 to TRBJ2-7; D is uncertain. The ends were cut back, 3 bases at V and 4 bases at J, with 10 bases in the middle. The CDR3 has 13 residues. Germline V gene sequence: CDR1 MNHEY, CDR2 SMNVEV (reference sequence). CDR3 sequence (DNA): TGTGCCAGCAGTTTTCCAGGATCTTACGAGCAGTACTTC. This encodes CASSFPGSYEQYF.

The gene calls are TRBV4-1 and TRBJ1-4; TRBD1 aligns across 9 bases. V lost 1 base, J lost 2 bases, and 17 bases stayed unmatched. Germline V CDR1 and CDR2: MGHRA, YSYEKL. The CDR3 contains 21 residues. The CDR3 region has the DNA TGCGCCAGCAGCCAAGCTTTACAGGGGGCGGAAAGAGGTAGGACTAATGAAAAACTGTTTTTT. Translation: CASSQALQGAERGRTNEKLFF.

In DNA form, the CDR3 reads TGTGCCAGCAGTTGGATGACCACAGGCGAGCAGTACTTC. Translating it yields CASSWMTTGEQYF. The chain joins TRBV6-1 to TRBJ2-7, with D perhaps TRBD1 (5 bases). In germline, CDR1 is MNHNS, CDR2 SASEGT. Trimming stripped 5 bases from V and 6 bases from J, with 14 bases between. This CDR3 is built from 13 residues.

This chain connects TRBV30 to TRBJ2-1; D not resolved. The germline V gene has CDR1 GTSNPN and CDR2 SVGIG (reference sequence). The CDR3 has 14 residues. Trimming shortened V by 5 bases and J by 0 bases, and 11 bases separated the two germline ends. The CDR3, as DNA: TGTGCCTGGGGTACATGGAGCTCCTACAATGAGCAGTTCTTC. Protein: CAWGTWSSYNEQFF.

The V call is TRBV6-5, the J call TRBJ2-1; 7 nucleotides align to TRBD1. The germline CDR1 and CDR2 sequences are MNHEY and SVGAGI. The CDR3 length is 13 residues. The junction had 5 bases not matched to a gene; V was cut back by 8 bases and J by 4 bases. The CDR3, as DNA: TGTGCCAGCGGCCCGGGACAGTACAATGAGCAGTTCTTC. Residues: CASGPGQYNEQFF.

CDR3 residues: CASSSTGFGANVLTF. The CDR3 DNA reads as TGTGCCAGCAGCTCAACAGGGTTCGGGGCCAACGTCCTGACTTTC. The V call is TRBV11-2, the J call TRBJ2-6, with D maybe TRBD1 (6 bases). Germline V gene lookup returns CDR1 SGHAT and CDR2 FQNNGV. This CDR3 spans 15 amino acids. With 4 bases removed from V and 4 bases from J, the gap between germline ends came to 11 bases.

The chain joins TRBV19 to TRBJ2-7; D ambiguous. The CDR3 length is 14 residues. V was shortened by 3 bases and J by 0 bases, with 9 bases between the two germline ends. Germline assignment: CDR1 LNHDA and CDR2 SQIVND (reference sequence). The CDR3 nucleotides read TGTGCCAGTAGTATCGGCGGCCCCTCCTACGAGCAGTACTTC. Translation gives CASSIGGPSYEQYF. The whole variable domain, filled in from reference TRBV19 and TRBJ2-7, reads DGGITQSPKYLFRKEGQNVTLSCEQNLNHDAMYWYRQDPGQGLRLIYYSQIVNDFQKGDIAEGYSVSREKKESFPLTVTSAQKNPTAFYLCASSIGGPSYEQYFGPGTRLTVT.

The chain uses TRBV5-5 and TRBJ2-2; no clear D. The V end lost 0 bases, the J end lost 6 bases, and 3 bases lay between the germline ends. The length of the CDR3 is 12 residues. Germline assignment: CDR1 SGHKS and CDR2 YYEKEE (reference sequence). In DNA, the CDR3 is TGTGCCAGCAGCTTGGTAGCCGGGGAGCTGTTTTTT. Amino acids: CASSLVAGELFF.

This rearrangement joins TRBV5-8 to TRBJ2-3, with D possibly matching TRBD2 (5 bases). With 6 bases removed from V and 3 bases from J, the gap between germline ends came to 17 bases. Germline V gene lookup returns CDR1 SGHTS and CDR2 YDEGEE. This CDR3 contains 15 residues. Written as DNA, the CDR3 is TGTGCCAGCACCGCACTAGGGCAGGCGACAGATACGCAGTATTTT. Translating it yields CASTALGQATDTQYF.